This T cell receptor (beta chain) was documented in a study of shared clonotypes between healthy human individuals. With respect to this clone: Its antigen is unknown.

The ends lost 2 bases at V and 0 bases at J; junction bases unmatched: 1. Germline V gene sequence: CDR1 ENHRY, CDR2 SYGVKD. CDR3 length: 17 residues. General study findings and limits: Sorted-subset sequencing, rarefaction showed, was incomplete despite large depth. Clonotypes shared by all four sorted-subset donors had higher generation probabilities than non-shared clonotypes.

Source study methods: Because ImmunoSEQ provided only junction sequences with no quality scores, the filtering differed. TCRdb's table, derived via immunoSEQ multiplex PCR, lists solely in-frame clones and lacks some. The DNA was the basis for D and trimming; V, J and clone size are from that table. The table lists approximately 710,000 clones, less than 95% of them singletons. The receptor's source is a man between 18 and 35 years old in good health. Some clones in this sample may be carry-over from other donors' samples. Sequenced input: memory CD8+ T cells from PBMCs. Subset specified: CD45RO+ cells pooled with CCR7-negative TemRA cells. The chain combines TRBV10-3 with TRBJ2-3; 14 bases are a match to TRBD2. CDR3: CAISEGLAGGSTDTQYF. The DNA for the CDR3 is TGTGCCATCAGTGAGGGACTAGCGGGAGGAAGCACAGATACGCAGTATTTT.